This T cell receptor (beta chain) was found in a study of beta chain features in type 1 diabetes listed by TCRdb under 2018. Looking at the study overall: Mean age, gender distribution, total cell number and subset yield were not different between patients and healthy donors. In the study, TCRB repertoires of sorted circulating CD4+ T cell subsets from recently diagnosed type 1 diabetes patients were compared with those of matched healthy donors. Whereas all 30 or so donors provided naive and central memory subsets, regulatory and stem cell-like memory subsets were isolated from just 8 patients and roughly eight healthy donors. A total of just under 110,000,000 sorted cells were examined across all samples, and RNA yield correlated strongly with the number of cells per subset. Broad study findings and their caveats: Naive, central memory and regulatory TCRB repertoires appeared more similar among patients than among healthy donors. Shorter templates might be favored by PCR, yet because patient and control samples were amplified and corrected together, any such skew would affect both groups equally. Because cDNA rather than genomic DNA was sequenced, highly expressing activated cells could have been over-represented, although no difference in activation and CD3 levels was found between groups. Because the HLA sub-analyses included only small numbers of individuals, any influence of HLA type on TCRB rearrangement was left unresolved. Patients with type 1 diabetes made fewer insertions and deleted more nucleotides at VDJ recombination sites, implying thymic rearrangement abnormalities. Type 1 diabetes patients showed a moderate but significant shortening of TCRB CDR3 length in all four CD4+ subsets.

All of the isolated RNA was reverse transcribed with the High Capacity cDNA Reverse Transcription Kit, so expressed TCRB transcripts were sequenced. Naive, central memory and regulatory T cell samples underwent deep immunoSEQ sequencing, averaging around 4 million total reads per sample. After sorted cells were lysed in RLT buffer, RNA was extracted with DNase-treated RNeasy Micro or Mini kits, with the choice depending on cell number. Each cell subset was processed on its own to prevent cross-contamination, while patient and healthy donor samples were processed together. The immunoSEQ multiplex PCR was used to amplify TCRB sequences from cDNA, yielding 87-bp fragments that span the CDR3 region. Sequencing of the amplicons was done on the Illumina HiSeq platform. Under the source paper's analysis protocol: PCR bias was computationally corrected using synthetic template baselines, reads within Hamming distance 2 were collapsed, and singletons that could not be merged were discarded. Reads were aligned against IMGT so that V, D and J genes, CDR3 length and insertions or deletions at six rearrangement sites could be assigned. Within each subset, clonotype counts were normalized to sorted cell number, and only after that were true diversity and Gini coefficients computed with the tcR R package. The overlap coefficient, calculated on TCRB nucleotide sequences, was used to measure repertoire sharing. As stored in TCRdb, this immuneACCESS dataset retains in-frame rearrangements with V and J assigned. A fraction of the clones does not appear; measured against another copy, unresolved V genes explain less than half of the discrepancy, and the remainder lacks a known reason. Clone size and the V and J calls come from that table; the DNA yielded D and trimming. This sample lists 250,000 to 400,000 clones; approximately 14% were detected once. The ten top clones hold 6.7% of the sample.

This clone was picked up many times. Its antigen remains undetermined. No clone much larger than this one lies a single base away; base qualities are absent. A single peripheral blood draw of 95 to 150 mL on average was collected from each donor into heparinised tubes. Using a panel that included CD45RO, CCR7, CD25, CD127, CD95 and CD27, naive, central memory, regulatory and stem cell-like memory CD4+ T cells were sorted on a BD FACSAria II. Every sorted population had a purity above 95%. PBMCs were separated immediately by Lymphoprep density gradient centrifugation and were stained directly, without being cultured. So that batch effects would be minimized, each experiment stained and sorted samples in pairs, pairing one healthy donor with one patient. The CDR1 and CDR2 encoded by the germline V gene are MGHDK and SYGVNS. V is shortened by 1 base, J by 4 bases, and the region joining them spans 4 bases. Spanning cysteine to phenylalanine, the CDR3 consists of 12 amino acids. Of the read, only the CDR3 DNA is kept; its 36 bases are in frame from base 1.

Sequences were obtained from central memory CD4+ T cells from blood. The clonotype comes from a man between 25 and 39 years old in good health. Recombination linked TRBV25-1 to TRBJ1-2; the D gene is not confidently resolved. The DNA is as follows: TGTGCCAGCAGTGAATCCTTCTATGGCTACACCTTC. It is translated as CASSESFYGYTF.